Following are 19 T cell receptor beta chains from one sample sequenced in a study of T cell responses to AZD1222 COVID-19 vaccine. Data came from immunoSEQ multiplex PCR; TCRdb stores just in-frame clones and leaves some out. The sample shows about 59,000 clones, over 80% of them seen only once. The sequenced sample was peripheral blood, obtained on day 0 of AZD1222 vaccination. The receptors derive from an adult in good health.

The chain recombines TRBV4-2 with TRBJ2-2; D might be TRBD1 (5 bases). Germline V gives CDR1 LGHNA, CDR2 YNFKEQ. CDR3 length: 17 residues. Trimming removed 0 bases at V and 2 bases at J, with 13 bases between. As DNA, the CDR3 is TGTGCCAGCAGCCAAGACCCTGAAAGGGGAAACACCGGGGAGCTGTTTTTT. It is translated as CASSQDPERGNTGELFF.

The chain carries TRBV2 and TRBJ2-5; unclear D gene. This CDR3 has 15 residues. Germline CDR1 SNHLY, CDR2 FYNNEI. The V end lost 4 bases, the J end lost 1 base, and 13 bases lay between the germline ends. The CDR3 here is CASSGGLASQETQYF. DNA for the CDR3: TGTGCCAGCAGTGGTGGGTTAGCATCCCAAGAGACCCAGTACTTC.

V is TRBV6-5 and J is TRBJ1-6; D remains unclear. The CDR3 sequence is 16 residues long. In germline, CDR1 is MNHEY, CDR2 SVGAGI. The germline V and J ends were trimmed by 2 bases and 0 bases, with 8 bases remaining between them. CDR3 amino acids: CASSYGSLSYNSPLHF. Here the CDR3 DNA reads TGTGCCAGCAGTTACGGCAGTCTCTCCTATAATTCACCCCTCCACTTT.

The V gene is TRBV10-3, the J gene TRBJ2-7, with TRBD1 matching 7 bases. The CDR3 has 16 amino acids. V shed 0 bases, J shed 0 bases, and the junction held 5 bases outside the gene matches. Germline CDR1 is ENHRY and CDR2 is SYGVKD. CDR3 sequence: CAISESPDRTSYEQYF. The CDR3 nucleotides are TGTGCCATCAGTGAGTCCCCGGACAGGACCTCCTACGAGCAGTACTTC.

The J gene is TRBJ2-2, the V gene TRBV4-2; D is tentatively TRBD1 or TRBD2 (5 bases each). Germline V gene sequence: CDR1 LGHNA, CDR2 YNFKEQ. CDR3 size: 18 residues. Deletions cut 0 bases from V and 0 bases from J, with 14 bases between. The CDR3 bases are TGTGCCAGCAGCCAAGAGGGGAGCCGGGGCGCGAACACCGGGGAGCTGTTTTTT. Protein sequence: CASSQEGSRGANTGELFF.

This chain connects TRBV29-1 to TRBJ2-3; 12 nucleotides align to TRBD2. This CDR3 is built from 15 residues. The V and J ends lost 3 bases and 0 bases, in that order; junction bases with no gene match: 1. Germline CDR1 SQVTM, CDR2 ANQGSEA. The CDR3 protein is CSVDGLAGSTDTQYF. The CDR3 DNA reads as TGCAGCGTTGACGGACTAGCGGGGAGCACAGATACGCAGTATTTT.

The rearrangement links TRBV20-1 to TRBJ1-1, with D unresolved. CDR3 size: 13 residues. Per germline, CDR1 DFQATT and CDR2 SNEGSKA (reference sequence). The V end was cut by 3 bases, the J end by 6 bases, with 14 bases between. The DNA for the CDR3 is TGCAGTGCTAGTCTTGGGGATTTTGCTGAAGCTTTCTTT. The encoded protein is CSASLGDFAEAFF.

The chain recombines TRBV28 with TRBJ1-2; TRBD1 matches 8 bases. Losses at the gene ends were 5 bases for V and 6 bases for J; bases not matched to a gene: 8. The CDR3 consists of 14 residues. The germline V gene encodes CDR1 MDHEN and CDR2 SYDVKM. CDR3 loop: CASSPGQGWHGYTF. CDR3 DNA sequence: TGTGCCAGCAGTCCTGGACAGGGATGGCATGGCTACACCTTC.

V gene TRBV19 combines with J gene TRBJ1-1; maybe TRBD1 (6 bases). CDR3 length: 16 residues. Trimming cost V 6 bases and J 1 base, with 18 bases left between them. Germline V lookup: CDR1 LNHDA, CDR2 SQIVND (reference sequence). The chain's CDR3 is CASSSTGSLWNTEAFF. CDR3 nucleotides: TGTGCCAGTAGCAGCACAGGGTCTCTTTGGAACACTGAAGCTTTCTTT.

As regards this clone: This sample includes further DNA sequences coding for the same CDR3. CDR3 DNA sequence: TGTGCCAGCAGCTTGGGTCGGGGCTCATACGAGCAGTACTTC. Translation gives CASSLGRGSYEQYF. The V gene is TRBV5-6, the J gene TRBJ2-7; D is perhaps TRBD1 or TRBD2 (5 bases each). This CDR3 region has 14 residues. CDR1 SGHDT and CDR2 YYEEEE come from the germline V gene. V lost 0 bases to trimming and J lost 4 bases, with 11 bases between them.

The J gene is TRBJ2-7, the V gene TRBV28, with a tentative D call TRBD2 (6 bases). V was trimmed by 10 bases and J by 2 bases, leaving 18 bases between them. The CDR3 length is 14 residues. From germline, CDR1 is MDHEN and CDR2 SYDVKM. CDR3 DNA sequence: TGTGCCACCATGGGGGTAGGAGGGGCCTACGAGCAGTACTTC. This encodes CATMGVGGAYEQYF. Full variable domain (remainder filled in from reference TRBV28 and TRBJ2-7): DVKVTQSSRYLVKRTGEKVFLECVQDMDHENMFWYRQDPGLGLRLIYFSYDVKMKEKGDIPEGYSVSREKKERFSLILESASTNQTSMYLCATMGVGGAYEQYFGPGTRLTVT.

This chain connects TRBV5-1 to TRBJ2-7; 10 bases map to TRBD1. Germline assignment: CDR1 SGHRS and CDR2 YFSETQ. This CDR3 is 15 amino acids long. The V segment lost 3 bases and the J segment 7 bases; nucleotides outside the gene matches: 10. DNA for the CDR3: TGCGCCAGCAGCTCTCCGGGACAGGGGCCCCGAGAGCAGTACTTC. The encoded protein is CASSSPGQGPREQYF.

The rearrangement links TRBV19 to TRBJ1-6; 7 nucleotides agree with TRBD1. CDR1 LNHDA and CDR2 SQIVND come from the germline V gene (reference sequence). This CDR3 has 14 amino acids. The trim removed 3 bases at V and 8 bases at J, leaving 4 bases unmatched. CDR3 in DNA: TGTGCCAGTAGTATCACAGGGGAAGATTCACCCCTCCACTTT. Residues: CASSITGEDSPLHF.

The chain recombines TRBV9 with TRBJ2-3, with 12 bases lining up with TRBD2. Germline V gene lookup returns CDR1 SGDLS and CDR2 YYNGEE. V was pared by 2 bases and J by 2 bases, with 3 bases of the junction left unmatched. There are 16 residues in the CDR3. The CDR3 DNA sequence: TGTGCCAGCAGCGTTGGGACTAGCGGGTACACAGATACGCAGTATTTT. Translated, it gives CASSVGTSGYTDTQYF.

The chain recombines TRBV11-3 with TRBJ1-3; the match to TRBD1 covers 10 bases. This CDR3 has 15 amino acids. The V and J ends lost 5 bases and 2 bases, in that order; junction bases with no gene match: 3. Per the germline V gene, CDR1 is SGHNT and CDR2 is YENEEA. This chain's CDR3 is CASSPGTGAGNTIYF. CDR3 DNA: TGTGCCAGCAGCCCCGGGACAGGGGCTGGAAACACCATATATTTT.

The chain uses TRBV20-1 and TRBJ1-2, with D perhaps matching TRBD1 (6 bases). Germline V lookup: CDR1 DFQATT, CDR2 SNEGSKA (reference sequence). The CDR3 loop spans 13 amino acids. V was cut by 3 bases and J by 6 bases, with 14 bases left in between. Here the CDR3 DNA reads TGCAGTGCTAGTGTAACCGCAGGGGATGGCTACACCTTC. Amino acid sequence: CSASVTAGDGYTF.

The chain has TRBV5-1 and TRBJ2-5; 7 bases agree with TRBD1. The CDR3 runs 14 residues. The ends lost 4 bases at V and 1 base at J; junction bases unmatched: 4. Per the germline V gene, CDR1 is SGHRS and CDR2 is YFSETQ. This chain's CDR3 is CASSGTGVQETQYF. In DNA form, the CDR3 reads TGCGCCAGCAGCGGCACAGGGGTCCAAGAGACCCAGTACTTC.

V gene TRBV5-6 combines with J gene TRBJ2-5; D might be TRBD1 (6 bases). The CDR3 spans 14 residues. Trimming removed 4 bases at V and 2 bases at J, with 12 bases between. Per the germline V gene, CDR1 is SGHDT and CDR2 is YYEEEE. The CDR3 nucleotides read TGTGCCAGCAGCCAAGGACAGCCACAAGAGACCCAGTACTTC. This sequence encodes CASSQGQPQETQYF.

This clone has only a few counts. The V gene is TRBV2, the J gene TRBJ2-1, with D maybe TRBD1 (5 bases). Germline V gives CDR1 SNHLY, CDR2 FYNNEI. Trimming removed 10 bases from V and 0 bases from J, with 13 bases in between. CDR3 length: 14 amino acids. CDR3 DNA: TGTGCCAACAAGGACACCGACTCCTACAATGAGCAGTTCTTC. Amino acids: CANKDTDSYNEQFF.